This T cell receptor beta chain comes out of a study of blood T cell repertoires in COVID-19. Study in general: Italy, Spain and the United States were the sources of the convalescent and acute COVID-19 samples.

Deletions cut 5 bases from V and 1 base from J, with 11 bases between. Germline values: CDR1 MNHNY, CDR2 SVGAGI (reference sequence). This CDR3 is built from 14 residues. Under the authors' procedure: Reference gene primers were amplified, and this amplification served to estimate nucleated cell counts. Assay used: immunoSEQ multiplex PCR; TCRdb lists only in-frame clones, some missing. D and trimming come from the DNA, and the V and J calls and clone size come from that table. The table has 87,000 or so clones, roughly 80% seen once. The chain couples TRBV6-6 to TRBJ1-1, with D possibly TRBD1 on 6 matching bases. The clonotype was recovered from a woman aged 80 or over with active or convalescent COVID-19. The sequenced sample consisted of peripheral blood. The CDR3 reads CASSLDSPNTEAFF. The DNA of the CDR3 is TGTGCCAGCAGTCTGGACAGCCCGAACACTGAAGCTTTCTTT.